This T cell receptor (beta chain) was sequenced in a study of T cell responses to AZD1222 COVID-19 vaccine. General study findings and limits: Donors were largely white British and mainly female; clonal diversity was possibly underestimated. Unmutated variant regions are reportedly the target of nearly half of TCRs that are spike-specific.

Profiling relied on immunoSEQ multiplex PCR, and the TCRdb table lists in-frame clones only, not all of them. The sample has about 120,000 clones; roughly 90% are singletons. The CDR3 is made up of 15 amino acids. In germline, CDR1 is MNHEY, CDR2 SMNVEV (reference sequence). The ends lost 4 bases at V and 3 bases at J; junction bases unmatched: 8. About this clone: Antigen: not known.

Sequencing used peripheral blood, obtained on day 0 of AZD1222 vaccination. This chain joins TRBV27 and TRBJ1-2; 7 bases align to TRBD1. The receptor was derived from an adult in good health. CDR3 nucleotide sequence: TGTGCCAGCAGTTCATCCGGGACAGTATACTATGGCTACACCTTC. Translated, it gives CASSSSGTVYYGYTF.